The rows below give T cell receptor beta chains drawn from one sample of a study of T cell repertoires in cytomegalovirus infection. MiXCR, applied by TCRdb to the reads, yields one record per CDR3 protein. The sample lists hundreds of thousands of distinct CDR3 sequences, about a third seen once, with more than 12% in the top ten. Their specific antigens are unknown. The source material was cultured CD8+ T cells from PBMCs, sampled from culture after CMV antigen stimulation. The receptors stem from a human donor in good health (CMV status not recorded). Some clones in this sample may be carry-over from other donors' samples. Both conserved end residues are part of each CDR3. Fields, in order: V gene, clone size, D gene, J gene, CDR3 protein, CDR3 DNA. D genes are given only for firm matches. Only some rows state a clone size, as once, few, many or a class for expanded clones.

TRBV12-3/TRBV12-4	.	TRBD1	TRBJ2-3	CASRDTRDRHTDTQYF	TGTGCCAGCAGAGACACCCGGGACAGACACACAGATACGCAGTATTTT
TRBV10-3	.	.	TRBJ2-5	CAISGGQGETQYF	TGTGCCATCAGCGGGGGGCAGGGGGAGACCCAGTACTTC
TRBV9	.	.	TRBJ2-3	CASSVDPSFSSTDTQYF	TGTGCCAGCAGCGTAGACCCCTCCTTCTCTAGCACAGATACGCAGTATTTT
TRBV6-6	.	TRBD2	TRBJ2-5	CASSRASGGYQETQYF	TGTGCCAGCAGTCGCGCTAGCGGGGGGTACCAAGAGACCCAGTACTTC
TRBV20-1	.	TRBD1	TRBJ1-6	CSAEPEGQGASPLHF	TGCAGTGCTGAACCGGAAGGCCAGGGGGCCTCACCCCTCCACTTT
TRBV6-5	few	TRBD2	TRBJ2-2	CASSYSGTSGGAGTGELFF	TGTGCCAGCAGTTACTCAGGGACTAGCGGGGGGGCAGGAACCGGGGAGCTGTTTTTT
TRBV7-8	many	.	TRBJ1-1	CASSLVGSLNTEAFF	TGTGCCAGCAGCTTAGTAGGGAGTTTGAACACTGAAGCTTTCTTT
TRBV27	.	.	TRBJ2-1	CASSLRLPGYNEQFF	TGTGCCAGCAGTTTAAGGTTGCCCGGCTACAATGAGCAGTTCTTC
TRBV27	few	TRBD1	TRBJ1-1	CASSINQGAKNTEAFF	TGTGCCAGCAGTATCAATCAGGGGGCCAAAAACACTGAAGCTTTCTTT
TRBV5-1	.	.	TRBJ1-2	CASSLEVDRARGYTF	TGCGCCAGCAGCCTGGAGGTTGATAGGGCCCGGGGCTACACCTTC
TRBV19	few	.	TRBJ2-1	CASMGDAYNEQFF	TGTGCCAGTATGGGGGACGCCTACAATGAGCAGTTCTTC
TRBV9	.	.	TRBJ1-1	CASSVGEGSNTEAFF	TGTGCCAGCAGCGTAGGGGAGGGATCGAACACTGAAGCTTTCTTT
TRBV12-3/TRBV12-4	many	TRBD1	TRBJ2-7	CASSSPRDRSYEQYF	TGTGCCAGCAGTTCCCCCCGGGACAGATCCTACGAGCAGTACTTC
TRBV6-6	few	TRBD1	TRBJ2-3	CASSWPGQGAATDTQYF	TGTGCCAGCAGTTGGCCCGGACAGGGGGCGGCAACAGATACGCAGTATTTT
TRBV6-5	few	.	TRBJ2-5	CASSYDAGATETQYF	TGTGCCAGCAGTTACGACGCGGGGGCGACGGAGACCCAGTACTTC
TRBV15	.	.	TRBJ2-1	CATSPMDHNEQFF	TGTGCCACCAGTCCTATGGACCATAATGAGCAGTTCTTC
TRBV3-1	.	TRBD2	TRBJ2-3	CASSHLLTSSGESTDTQYF	TGTGCCAGCAGCCACCTACTAACGAGTAGCGGGGAAAGCACAGATACGCAGTATTTT
TRBV20-1	.	.	TRBJ1-1	CSATKAGTEAFF	TGCAGTGCTACCAAGGCGGGGACTGAAGCTTTCTTT
TRBV29-1	.	TRBD1	TRBJ1-5	CSVQGALGQPQHF	TGCAGCGTTCAGGGGGCATTGGGTCAGCCCCAGCATTTT
TRBV27	few	.	TRBJ1-2	CASGIDGDGGGYTF	TGTGCCAGCGGAATCGACGGCGACGGGGGTGGCTACACCTTC
TRBV12-3/TRBV12-4	many	.	TRBJ1-1	CASSWTENTEAFF	TGTGCCAGCAGCTGGACAGAGAACACTGAAGCTTTCTTT
TRBV6-6	few	TRBD1	TRBJ1-1	CASSYLTGQGARGNTEAFF	TGTGCCAGCAGTTACCTTACCGGACAGGGGGCTCGAGGGAACACTGAAGCTTTCTTT
TRBV19	.	.	TRBJ1-1	CASKWASNMNTEAFF	TGTGCCAGTAAATGGGCCAGTAACATGAACACTGAAGCTTTCTTT
TRBV24-1	.	.	TRBJ2-1	CATSDTAVSYNEQFF	TGTGCCACCAGTGATACCGCGGTCTCCTACAATGAGCAGTTCTTC
TRBV9	.	.	TRBJ1-1	CASSSRALNTEAFF	TGTGCCAGCAGCTCCCGGGCTTTGAACACTGAAGCTTTCTTT
TRBV25-1	few	TRBD1	TRBJ2-1	CASSEAGGYLREYNEQFF	TGTGCCAGCAGTGAGGCAGGGGGCTACCTCCGCGAGTACAATGAGCAGTTCTTC
TRBV6-1	few	.	TRBJ2-3	CASTVGETDTQYF	TGTGCCAGCACGGTGGGAGAAACAGATACGCAGTATTTT
TRBV6-2/TRBV6-3	.	.	TRBJ2-7	CASSSDGIFYEQYF	TGTGCCAGCAGCTCGGACGGAATATTTTACGAGCAGTACTTC
TRBV6-6	many	TRBD1	TRBJ1-6	CATQPLQGSNSPLHF	TGTGCCACCCAGCCTTTACAGGGGTCTAATTCACCCCTCCACTTT
TRBV27	.	.	TRBJ1-6	CASSLAETYNSPLHF	TGTGCCAGCAGTTTGGCGGAAACTTATAATTCACCCCTCCACTTT
TRBV7-6	.	.	TRBJ2-3	CASSPSPPVTDTQYF	TGTGCCAGCAGCCCCAGCCCGCCAGTCACAGATACGCAGTATTTT
TRBV6-8	few	.	TRBJ2-7	CASRGSPGRAEAYEQYF	TGTGCCAGCAGAGGGTCCCCGGGACGGGCAGAAGCCTACGAGCAGTACTTC
TRBV12-3/TRBV12-4	.	.	TRBJ1-2	CASSPDSPYYGYTF	TGTGCCAGCAGTCCCGACAGCCCATACTATGGCTACACCTTC
TRBV15	few	.	TRBJ2-7	CATSRAGSSYEQYF	TGTGCCACCAGCAGAGCGGGGAGCTCCTACGAGCAGTACTTC
TRBV12-3/TRBV12-4	many	.	TRBJ2-2	CATPDRSNTGELFF	TGTGCCACCCCGGACAGATCGAACACCGGGGAGCTGTTTTTT
TRBV4-2	.	.	TRBJ2-7	CASSQGDHEQYF	TGTGCCAGCAGCCAGGGAGACCACGAGCAGTACTTC
TRBV4-1	.	TRBD1	TRBJ2-1	CASSQEGGPPYNEQFF	TGCGCCAGCAGCCAAGAAGGGGGCCCCCCCTACAATGAGCAGTTCTTC
TRBV12-5	few	TRBD2	TRBJ2-5	CASGLPGLAYETQYF	TGTGCTAGTGGGCTACCGGGACTAGCGTACGAGACCCAGTACTTC
TRBV7-9	few	.	TRBJ1-5	CASSANDQPQHF	TGTGCCAGCAGCGCAAACGATCAGCCCCAGCATTTT